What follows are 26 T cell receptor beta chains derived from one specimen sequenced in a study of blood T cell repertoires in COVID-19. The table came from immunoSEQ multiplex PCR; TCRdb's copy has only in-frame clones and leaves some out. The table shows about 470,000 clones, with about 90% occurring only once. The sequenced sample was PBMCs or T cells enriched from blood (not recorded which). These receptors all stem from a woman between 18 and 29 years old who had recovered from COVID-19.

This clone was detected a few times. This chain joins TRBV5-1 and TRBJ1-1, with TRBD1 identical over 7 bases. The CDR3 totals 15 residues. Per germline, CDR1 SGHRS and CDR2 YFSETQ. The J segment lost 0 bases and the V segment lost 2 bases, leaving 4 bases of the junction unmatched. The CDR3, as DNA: TGCGCCAGCAGCTTAACAGGGGTGATGAACACTGAAGCTTTCTTT. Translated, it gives CASSLTGVMNTEAFF.

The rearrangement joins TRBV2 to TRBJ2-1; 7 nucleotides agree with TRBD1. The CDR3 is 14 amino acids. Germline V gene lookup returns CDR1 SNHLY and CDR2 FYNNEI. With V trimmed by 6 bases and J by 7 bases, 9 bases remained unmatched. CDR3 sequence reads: CASRVKQGLNEQFF. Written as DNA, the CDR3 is TGTGCCAGCAGGGTAAAACAGGGGTTGAATGAGCAGTTCTTC.

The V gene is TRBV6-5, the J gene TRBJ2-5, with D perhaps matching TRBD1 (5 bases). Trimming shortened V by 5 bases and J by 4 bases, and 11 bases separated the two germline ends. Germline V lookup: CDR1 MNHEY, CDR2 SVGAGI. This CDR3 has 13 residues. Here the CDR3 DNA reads TGTGCCAGCAGTCCAGGGTGGGCAGAGACCCAGTACTTC. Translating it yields CASSPGWAETQYF.

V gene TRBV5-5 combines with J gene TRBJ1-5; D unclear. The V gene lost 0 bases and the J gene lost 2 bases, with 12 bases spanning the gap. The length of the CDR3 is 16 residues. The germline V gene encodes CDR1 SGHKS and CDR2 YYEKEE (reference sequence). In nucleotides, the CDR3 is TGTGCCAGCAGCTTGGATACTGCAAATGGCAATCAGCCCCAGCATTTT. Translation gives CASSLDTANGNQPQHF.

CDR3 loop: CASSSVQGSGYTF. CDR3 nucleotide sequence: TGTGCCAGCAGTTCGGTACAGGGGTCGGGCTACACCTTC. The V and J genes are TRBV6-5 and TRBJ1-2; the match to TRBD1 covers 7 bases. The CDR3 extends over 13 amino acids. V was clipped by 4 bases and J by 8 bases; unmatched bases: 7. CDR1 is MNHEY and CDR2 is SVGAGI in the germline V gene.

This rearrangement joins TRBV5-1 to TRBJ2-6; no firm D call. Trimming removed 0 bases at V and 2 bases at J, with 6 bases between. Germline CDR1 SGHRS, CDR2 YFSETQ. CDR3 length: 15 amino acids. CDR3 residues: CASSLGSAGANVLTF. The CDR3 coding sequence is TGCGCCAGCAGCTTGGGGAGTGCTGGGGCCAACGTCCTGACTTTC.

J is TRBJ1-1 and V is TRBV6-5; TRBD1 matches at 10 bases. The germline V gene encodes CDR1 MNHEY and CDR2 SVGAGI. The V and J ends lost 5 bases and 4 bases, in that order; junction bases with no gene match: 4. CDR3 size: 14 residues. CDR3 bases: TGTGCCAGCAGTCCGCGACAGGGGGCCACTGAAGCTTTCTTT. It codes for CASSPRQGATEAFF.

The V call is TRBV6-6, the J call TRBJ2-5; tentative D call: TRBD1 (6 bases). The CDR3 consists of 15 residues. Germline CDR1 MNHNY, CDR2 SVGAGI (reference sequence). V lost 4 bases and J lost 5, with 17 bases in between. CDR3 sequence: CASSWGQALVETQYF. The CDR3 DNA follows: TGTGCCAGCAGTTGGGGGCAGGCATTGGTGGAGACCCAGTACTTC.

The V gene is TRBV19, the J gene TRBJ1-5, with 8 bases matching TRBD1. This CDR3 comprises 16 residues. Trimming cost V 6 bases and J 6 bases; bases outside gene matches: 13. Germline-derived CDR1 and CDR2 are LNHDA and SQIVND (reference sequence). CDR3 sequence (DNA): TGTGCCAGTAGGACGGACAGGGAAGGCCGCGGTCAGCCCCAGCATTTT. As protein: CASRTDREGRGQPQHF.

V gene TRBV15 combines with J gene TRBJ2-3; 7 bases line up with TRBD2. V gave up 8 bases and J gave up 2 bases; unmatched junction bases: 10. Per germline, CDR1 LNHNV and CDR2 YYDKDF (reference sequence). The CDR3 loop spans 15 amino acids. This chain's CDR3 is CATHPPGLPTDTQYF. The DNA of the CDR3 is TGTGCCACCCATCCACCGGGACTACCCACAGATACGCAGTATTTT.

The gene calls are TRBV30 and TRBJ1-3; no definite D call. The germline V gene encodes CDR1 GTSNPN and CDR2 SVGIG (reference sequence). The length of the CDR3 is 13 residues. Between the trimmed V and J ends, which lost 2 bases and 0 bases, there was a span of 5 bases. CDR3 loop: CAWSISSGNTIYF. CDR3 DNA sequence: TGTGCCTGGAGTATCAGCTCTGGAAACACCATATATTTT.

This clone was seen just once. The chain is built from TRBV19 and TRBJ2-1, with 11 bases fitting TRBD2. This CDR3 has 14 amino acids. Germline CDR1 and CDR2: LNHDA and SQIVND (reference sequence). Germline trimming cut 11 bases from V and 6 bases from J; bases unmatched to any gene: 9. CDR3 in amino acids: CASKPGLAVNEQFF. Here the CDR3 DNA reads TGTGCCTCCAAACCGGGACTAGCGGTCAATGAGCAGTTCTTC.

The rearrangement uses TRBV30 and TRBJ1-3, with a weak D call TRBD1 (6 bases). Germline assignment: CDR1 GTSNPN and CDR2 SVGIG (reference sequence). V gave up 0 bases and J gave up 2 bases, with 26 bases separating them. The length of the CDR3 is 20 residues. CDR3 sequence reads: CAWSVVPGGLRDFPGNTIYF. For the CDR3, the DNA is TGTGCCTGGAGTGTAGTCCCGGGGGGCCTCAGGGACTTCCCTGGAAACACCATATATTTT.

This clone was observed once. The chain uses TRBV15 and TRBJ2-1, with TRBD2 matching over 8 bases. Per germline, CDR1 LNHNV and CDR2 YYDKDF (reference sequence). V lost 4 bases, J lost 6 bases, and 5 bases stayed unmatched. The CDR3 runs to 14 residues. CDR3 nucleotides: TGTGCCACCAGCATCCGGGGGGGGCTCAATGAGCAGTTCTTC. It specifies CATSIRGGLNEQFF.

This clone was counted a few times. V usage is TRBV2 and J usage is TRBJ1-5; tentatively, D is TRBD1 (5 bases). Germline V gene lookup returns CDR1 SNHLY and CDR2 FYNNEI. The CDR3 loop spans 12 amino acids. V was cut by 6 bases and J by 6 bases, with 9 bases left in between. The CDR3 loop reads CASSLGVQPQHF. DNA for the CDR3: TGTGCCAGCAGCCTAGGGGTTCAGCCCCAGCATTTT.

CDR3 bases: TGTGCCAGCTCACCTAATTTCGGACAGGGGGCAGGAAACACCATATATTTT. Its translation: CASSPNFGQGAGNTIYF. This rearrangement joins TRBV18 to TRBJ1-3; TRBD1 agrees at 11 bases. CDR3 length: 17 amino acids. The germline V gene has CDR1 KGHSH and CDR2 LQKENI. With 3 bases clipped from V and 4 bases from J, the junction kept 8 bases outside the gene matches.

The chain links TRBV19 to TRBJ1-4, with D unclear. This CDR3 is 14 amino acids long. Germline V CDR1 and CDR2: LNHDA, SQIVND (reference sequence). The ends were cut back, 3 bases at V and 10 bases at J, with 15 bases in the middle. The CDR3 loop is CASSIEHRGGKLFF. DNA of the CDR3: TGTGCCAGTAGTATTGAGCACAGAGGAGGAAAACTGTTTTTT.

CDR3 protein: CASSPGTGGNTEAFF. The CDR3 DNA reads as TGTGCCAGCAGCCCCGGGACAGGGGGAAACACTGAAGCTTTCTTT. The chain has TRBV14 and TRBJ1-1; 11 bases are a match to TRBD1. V lost 4 bases, J lost 2 bases, and 3 bases stayed unmatched. Per germline, CDR1 SGHDN and CDR2 FVKESK. This CDR3 region has 15 residues.

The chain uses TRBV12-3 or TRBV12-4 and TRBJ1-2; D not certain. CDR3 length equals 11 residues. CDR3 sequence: CVPPGERGYTF. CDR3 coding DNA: TGTGTCCCTCCAGGTGAGAGAGGCTACACCTTC.

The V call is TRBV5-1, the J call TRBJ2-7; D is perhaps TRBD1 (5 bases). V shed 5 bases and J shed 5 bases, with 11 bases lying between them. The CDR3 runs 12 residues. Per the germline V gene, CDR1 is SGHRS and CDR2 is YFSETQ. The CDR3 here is CASSPQGNEQYF. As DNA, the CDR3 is TGCGCCAGCAGTCCTCAGGGTAACGAGCAGTACTTC.

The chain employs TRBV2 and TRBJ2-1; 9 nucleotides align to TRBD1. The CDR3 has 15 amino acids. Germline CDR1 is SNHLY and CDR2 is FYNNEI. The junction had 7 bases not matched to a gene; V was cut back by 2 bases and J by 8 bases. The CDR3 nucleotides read TGTGCCAGCAGTGAACCGGGACAGGGTCCATATGAGCAGTTCTTC. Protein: CASSEPGQGPYEQFF.

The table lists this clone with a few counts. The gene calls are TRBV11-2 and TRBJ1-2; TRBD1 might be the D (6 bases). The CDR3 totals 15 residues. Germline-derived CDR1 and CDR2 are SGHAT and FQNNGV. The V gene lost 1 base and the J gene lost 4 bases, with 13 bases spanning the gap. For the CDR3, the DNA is TGTGCCAGCAGCTTAGCCCGACAGGAGGTCTATGGCTACACCTTC. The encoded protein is CASSLARQEVYGYTF.

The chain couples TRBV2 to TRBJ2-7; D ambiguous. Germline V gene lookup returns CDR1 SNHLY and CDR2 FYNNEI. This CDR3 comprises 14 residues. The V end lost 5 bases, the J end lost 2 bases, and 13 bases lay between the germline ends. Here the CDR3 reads CASSPELPPYEQYF. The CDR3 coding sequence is TGTGCCAGCAGTCCCGAGTTACCCCCCTACGAGCAGTACTTC.

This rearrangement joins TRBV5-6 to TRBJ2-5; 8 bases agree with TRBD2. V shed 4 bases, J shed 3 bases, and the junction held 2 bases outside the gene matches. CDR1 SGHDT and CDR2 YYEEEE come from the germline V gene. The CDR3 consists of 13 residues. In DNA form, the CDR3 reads TGTGCCAGCAGCGACGGGGGGGAAGAGACCCAGTACTTC. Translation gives CASSDGGEETQYF.

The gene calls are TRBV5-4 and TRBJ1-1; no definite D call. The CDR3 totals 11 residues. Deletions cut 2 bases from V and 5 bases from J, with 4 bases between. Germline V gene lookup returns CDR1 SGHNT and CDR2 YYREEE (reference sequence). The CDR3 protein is CASSFSTEAFF. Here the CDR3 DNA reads TGTGCCAGCAGCTTTTCGACTGAAGCTTTCTTT.

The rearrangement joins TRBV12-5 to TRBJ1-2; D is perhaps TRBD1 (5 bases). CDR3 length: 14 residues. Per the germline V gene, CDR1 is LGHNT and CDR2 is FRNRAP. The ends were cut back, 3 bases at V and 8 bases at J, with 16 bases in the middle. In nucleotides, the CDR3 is TGTGCTAGTGGTTTAATGCCTCAAAGGGGCGGCTACACCTTC. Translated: CASGLMPQRGGYTF.